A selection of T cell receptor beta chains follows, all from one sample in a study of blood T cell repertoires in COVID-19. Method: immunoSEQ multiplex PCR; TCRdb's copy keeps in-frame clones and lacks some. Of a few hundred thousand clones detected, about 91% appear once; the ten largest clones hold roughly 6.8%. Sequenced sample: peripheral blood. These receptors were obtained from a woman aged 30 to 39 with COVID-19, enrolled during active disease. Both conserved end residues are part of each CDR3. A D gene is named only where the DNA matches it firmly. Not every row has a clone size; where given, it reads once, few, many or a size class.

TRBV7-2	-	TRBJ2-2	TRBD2	TGTGCCAGCAGCTTAGGGTCGGGAGGGCCCCACACCGGGGAGCTGTTTTTT	CASSLGSGGPHTGELFF
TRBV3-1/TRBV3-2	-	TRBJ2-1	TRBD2	TGTGCCAGCAGCCAACAACCGGGGGGTTCGGGCGGTGAGCAGTTCTTC	CASSQQPGGSGGEQFF
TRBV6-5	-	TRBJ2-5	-	TGTGCCAGCAGTTACCAGGGCCTGGAAGAGACCCAGTACTTC	CASSYQGLEETQYF
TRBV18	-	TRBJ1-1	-	TGTGCCAGCTCTGTAACGGTAGCGGACACTGAAGCTTTCTTT	CASSVTVADTEAFF
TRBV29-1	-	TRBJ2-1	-	TGCAGCGATCAGACCCAAGGCGGAGTCGGTGAGCAGTTCTTC	CSDQTQGGVGEQFF
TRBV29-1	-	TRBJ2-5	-	TGCAGCGCCTCGGACACCTTAGAGACCCAGTACTTC	CSASDTLETQYF
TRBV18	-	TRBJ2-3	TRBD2	TGTGCCAGCTCACCGCCTAGCGGGAGTGGCACAGATACGCAGTATTTT	CASSPPSGSGTDTQYF
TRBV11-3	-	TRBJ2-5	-	TGTGCCAGCAGCTTAGGGGCTAGCGAGTACCAAGAGACCCAGTACTTC	CASSLGASEYQETQYF
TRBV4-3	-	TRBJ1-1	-	TGCGCCAGCAGCCCTGGGGCTCTTTCGAACACTGAAGCTTTCTTT	CASSPGALSNTEAFF
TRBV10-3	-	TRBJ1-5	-	TGTGCCATCAGTGGGGGCAGTGGTCAGCCCCAGCATTTT	CAISGGSGQPQHF
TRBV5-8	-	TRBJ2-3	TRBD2	TGTGCCAGCAGCTTGGAGGGGTCTAGCGGGAGCGCGGATACGCAGTATTTT	CASSLEGSSGSADTQYF
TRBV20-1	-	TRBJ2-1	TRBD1	TGCAGTGCTAGTGGGGACAGGGGATACAATGAGCAGTTCTTC	CSASGDRGYNEQFF
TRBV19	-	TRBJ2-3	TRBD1	TGTGCCAGTAGTTTGGGACAGGGGGCCACAGATACGCAGTATTTT	CASSLGQGATDTQYF
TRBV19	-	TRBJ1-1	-	TGTGCCAGTAGTATTCGGACGGGGGGGAGCACTGAAGCTTTCTTT	CASSIRTGGSTEAFF
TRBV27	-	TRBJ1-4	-	TGTGCCAGCAGCAGAACAGGCTCGAATCCTGAAAAACTGTTTTTT	CASSRTGSNPEKLFF
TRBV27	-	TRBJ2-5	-	TGTGCCAGCAGTTTCTCCGACAGGCTGGTCCAGGACTTC	CASSFSDRLVQDF
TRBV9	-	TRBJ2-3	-	TGTGCCAGCAGCGTAGGAGGAGGGGGCAGAAGCACAGATACGCAGTATTTT	CASSVGGGGRSTDTQYF
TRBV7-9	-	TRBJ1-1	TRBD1	TGTGCCAGCAGGCAACAGGGGGCTCAGAACACTGAAGCTTTCTTT	CASRQQGAQNTEAFF
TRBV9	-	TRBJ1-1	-	TGTGCCAGCAGCGTAGCTTCAGAGAACACTGAAGCTTTCTTT	CASSVASENTEAFF
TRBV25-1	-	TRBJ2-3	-	TGTGCCAGCAGTGCCACCGGGGATAGCACAGATACGCAGTATTTT	CASSATGDSTDTQYF
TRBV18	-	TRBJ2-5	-	TGTGCCAGCTCACCGCGAAACCAAGAGACCCAGTACTTC	CASSPRNQETQYF
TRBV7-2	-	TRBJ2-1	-	TGTGCCAGCAGCTTAGTAGCTATTTCCTACAATGAGCAGTTCTTC	CASSLVAISYNEQFF
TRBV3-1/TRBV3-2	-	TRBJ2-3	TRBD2	TGTGCCAGCAGCCAAGATACGGGAGGGAACACAGATACGCAGTATTTT	CASSQDTGGNTDTQYF
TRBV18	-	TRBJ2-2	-	TGTGCCAGCTCACCATCGGGGGCCGGGGAGCTGTTTTTT	CASSPSGAGELFF
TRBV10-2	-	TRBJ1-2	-	TGCGCCAGCACGAACCAGGGGAGCGGCTACACCTTC	CASTNQGSGYTF
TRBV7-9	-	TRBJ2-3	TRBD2	TGTGCCAGCAGCCCGACTAGCGGGAGGTCAGATACGCAGTATTTT	CASSPTSGRSDTQYF
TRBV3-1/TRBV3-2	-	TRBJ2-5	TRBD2	TGTGCCAGCAGCCAAGACCTAGCGGGAGTAGGGGAGACCCAGTACTTC	CASSQDLAGVGETQYF
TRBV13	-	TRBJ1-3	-	TGTGCCAGCAGCTTATTTGTGCTCTACTCTGGAAACACCATATATTTT	CASSLFVLYSGNTIYF
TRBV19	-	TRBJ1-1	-	TGTGCCAGTAGTATTATGACAGGAGAGACTGAAGCTTTCTTT	CASSIMTGETEAFF
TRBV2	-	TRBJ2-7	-	TGTGCCAGCAGCCGGGGGACGGCGTCCTACGAGCAGTACTTC	CASSRGTASYEQYF
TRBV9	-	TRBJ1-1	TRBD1	TGTGCCAGCAACCCGACAGGGGACACTGAAGCTTTCTTT	CASNPTGDTEAFF
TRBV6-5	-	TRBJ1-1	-	TGTGCCAGCAGTTATACCCCGGCGGGGATGAACACTGAAGCTTTCTTT	CASSYTPAGMNTEAFF
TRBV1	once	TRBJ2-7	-	TGCACCAGCAGCCTTCAGACCTACGAGCAGTACTTC	CTSSLQTYEQYF
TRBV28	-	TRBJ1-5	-	TGTGCCAGCACCATAACCCCCAGGGTCTCTTCACATAGCAATCAGCCCCAGCATTTT	CASTITPRVSSHSNQPQHF
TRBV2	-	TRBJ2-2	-	TGTGCCAGCAGTGAATCCGTTCGGAGCACCGGGGAGCTGTTTTTT	CASSESVRSTGELFF
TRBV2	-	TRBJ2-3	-	TGTGCCAGCAGTGTTGGGCACCATAGCACAGATACGCAGTATTTT	CASSVGHHSTDTQYF
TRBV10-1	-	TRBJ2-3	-	TGCGCCAGCAGTGAGTCTGACTTCTACACAGATACGCAGTATTTT	CASSESDFYTDTQYF
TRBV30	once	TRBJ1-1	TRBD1	TGTGCCTGGAGTTTATCGGGACAGGGGGGCACTGAAGCTTTCTTT	CAWSLSGQGGTEAFF
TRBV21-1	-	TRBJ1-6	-	TGTGCCAGCAGCAAAGGGCGGTGTATCGGTTCACCCCTCCACTTT	CASSKGRCIGSPLHF